These 29 T cell receptor beta chains came from one sample sequenced in a study of identical twins. TCRdb re-called the 5' RACE reads through MiXCR, storing one row per CDR3 protein. The sample holds 520,000 or so distinct CDR3 sequences, 22% seen once. This same sample was also taken into another study, of T cells expressing NK-cell markers.

Specimen: CD4+ T cells sorted from blood. These receptors all stem from a woman between 18 and 29 years old in good health.

This clonotype was counted a single time. This chain connects TRBV29-1 to TRBJ2-2; 11 bases are shared with TRBD2. The CDR3 is made up of 15 amino acids. With 4 bases clipped from V and 5 bases from J, the junction kept 6 bases outside the gene matches. Looked up from germline, CDR1 is SQVTM and CDR2 is ANQGSEA. The CDR3 DNA is TGCAGCGTTGCCCTACTAGCGGGAGATACCGGGGAGCTGTTTTTT. It encodes CSVALLAGDTGELFF.

The CDR3 nucleotides are TGTGCCAGCAGCCACAGGGAAATAAGTGAAGCTTTCTTT. This encodes CASSHREISEAFF. The chain employs TRBV3-1 and TRBJ1-1, with D possibly TRBD1 on 5 matching bases. Germline assignment: CDR1 LGHDT and CDR2 YNNKEL (reference sequence). V gave up 3 bases and J gave up 7 bases, with 12 bases separating them. CDR3 length equals 13 residues.

This clonotype has more than one count but fewer than ten. The chain has TRBV7-2 and TRBJ1-1; 9 bases map to TRBD1. Germline V CDR1 and CDR2: SGHTA, FQGNSA. The V segment lost 3 bases and the J segment 5 bases; nucleotides outside the gene matches: 7. There are 15 residues in the CDR3. CDR3 DNA sequence: TGTGCCAGCAGCTTCCGGACAGGGGTATGGACTGAAGCTTTCTTT. It is translated as CASSFRTGVWTEAFF. Full variable domain (rest looked up from reference TRBV7-2 and TRBJ1-1): GAGVSQSPSNKVTEKGKDVELRCDPISGHTALYWYRQSLGQGLEFLIYFQGNSAPDKSGLPSDRFSAERTGGSVSTLTIQRTQQEDSAVYLCASSFRTGVWTEAFFGQGTRLTVV.

This clonotype was detected a few times. J is TRBJ1-1 and V is TRBV6-6; no definite D call. Germline V lookup: CDR1 MNHNY, CDR2 SVGAGI (reference sequence). V was pared by 2 bases and J by 7 bases, with 11 bases between. The CDR3 length is 13 residues. This chain's CDR3 is CASSYGGVSEAFF. The CDR3 coding sequence is TGTGCCAGCAGTTACGGCGGGGTGAGTGAAGCTTTCTTT.

This clonotype has ten or more counts. The chain recombines TRBV20-1 with TRBJ2-3; D is undetermined. The length of the CDR3 is 13 residues. Germline CDR1 reads DFQATT; CDR2 reads SNEGSKA (reference sequence). Trimming removed 1 base from V and 2 bases from J, with 7 bases in between. DNA of the CDR3: TGCAGTGCTAGAGGAGCGTTCACAGATACGCAGTATTTT. Its translation: CSARGAFTDTQYF.

The genes are TRBV20-1 and TRBJ2-3, with 13 bases fitting TRBD2. V was pared by 6 bases and J by 0 bases, with 6 bases of the junction left unmatched. CDR1 and CDR2 (germline): DFQATT, SNEGSKA (reference sequence). The CDR3 has 16 residues. The CDR3 DNA reads TGCAGTGCCTCTACTAGCGGGGGGGGGAGCACAGATACGCAGTATTTT. This translates into CSASTSGGGSTDTQYF.

The genes are TRBV6-5 and TRBJ2-1; 11 bases align to TRBD2. This CDR3 contains 17 residues. CDR1 MNHEY and CDR2 SVGAGI come from the germline V gene. Trimming cost V 1 base and J 3 bases; bases outside gene matches: 5. CDR3 amino acids: CASSYLQTSGDYNEQFF. Written as DNA, the CDR3 is TGTGCCAGCAGTTACTTGCAGACTAGCGGGGACTACAATGAGCAGTTCTTC.

The gene calls are TRBV15 and TRBJ2-2; maybe TRBD1 (6 bases). The V gene lost 5 bases and the J gene lost 7 bases, with 14 bases spanning the gap. This CDR3 has 14 amino acids. The germline V gene encodes CDR1 LNHNV and CDR2 YYDKDF (reference sequence). The CDR3 DNA reads TGTGCCACCAGCCCCCGACAGGAGAGCGGGGAGCTGTTTTTT. Amino acids: CATSPRQESGELFF.

This sequence joins TRBV10-3 and TRBJ1-5; the D gene is possibly TRBD1 (5 bases). This CDR3 has 14 residues. V was pared by 4 bases and J by 7 bases, with 14 bases between. The germline CDR1 and CDR2 sequences are ENHRY and SYGVKD. CDR3 in amino acids: CAISAGTPGQPQHF. CDR3 nucleotides: TGTGCCATCAGTGCCGGGACCCCGGGACAGCCCCAGCATTTT.

The chain carries TRBV27 and TRBJ2-3; D ambiguous. Germline CDR1 is MNHEY and CDR2 is SMNVEV (reference sequence). The CDR3 consists of 14 residues. Trimming took 5 bases from V and 1 from J, leaving 10 bases between them. Here the CDR3 reads CASSLQERTDTQYF. CDR3 nucleotide sequence: TGTGCCAGCAGTCTCCAAGAACGCACAGATACGCAGTATTTT.

V and J are TRBV6-6 and TRBJ2-7; a weak D match, TRBD1 (5 bases). The CDR3 extends over 12 amino acids. V lost 6 bases to trimming and J lost 6 bases, with 12 bases between them. Germline V gene sequence: CDR1 MNHNY, CDR2 SVGAGI (reference sequence). CDR3 sequence reads: CASRQGHVEQYF. The CDR3 DNA sequence: TGTGCCAGCAGACAAGGACATGTCGAGCAGTACTTC.

V usage is TRBV27 and J usage is TRBJ2-1; 10 nucleotides align to TRBD1. Germline CDR1 MNHEY, CDR2 SMNVEV (reference sequence). This CDR3 comprises 16 residues. The V and J ends lost 4 bases and 0 bases, in that order; junction bases with no gene match: 3. The chain's CDR3 is CASSWTGGSSYNEQFF. CDR3 sequence (DNA): TGTGCCAGCAGTTGGACAGGGGGAAGCTCCTACAATGAGCAGTTCTTC.

This clonotype came up a few times. The CDR3 here is CSVGTGRYGYTF. CDR3 DNA: TGCAGCGTTGGTACAGGGAGGTATGGCTACACCTTC. This chain joins TRBV29-1 and TRBJ1-2; D may be TRBD1 (6 bases). The CDR3 has 12 amino acids. Trimming pared 4 bases from V and 5 bases from J, leaving 11 bases between. The V gene's germline CDR1 is SQVTM and CDR2 ANQGSEA.

This clonotype was observed at least ten times. The J gene is TRBJ2-3, the V gene TRBV20-1; D gene unclear. V shed 5 bases and J shed 0 bases, with 9 bases lying between them. The CDR3 is 13 amino acids. The germline CDR1 and CDR2 sequences are DFQATT and SNEGSKA (reference sequence). The CDR3 DNA sequence: TGCAGTGCTTTAGGACGGAGCACAGATACGCAGTATTTT. This translates into CSALGRSTDTQYF.

This clonotype has a handful of counts. The J gene is TRBJ2-3, the V gene TRBV20-1, with 8 bases that match TRBD1. There are 17 residues in the CDR3. Trimming cost V 5 bases and J 4 bases; bases outside gene matches: 17. Germline loops: CDR1 DFQATT, CDR2 SNEGSKA (reference sequence). Here the CDR3 DNA reads TGCAGTGCTCCAACGACGGTGGCAGGGGGCATTTCAGATACGCAGTATTTT. Translated, it gives CSAPTTVAGGISDTQYF.

There are a few counts of this clonotype. This rearrangement joins TRBV5-1 to TRBJ2-3; 7 bases map to TRBD2. The CDR3 is made up of 15 amino acids. Germline V lookup: CDR1 SGHRS, CDR2 YFSETQ. With 2 bases clipped from V and 2 bases from J, the junction kept 5 bases outside the gene matches. The CDR3 DNA sequence: TGCGCCAGCAGCTTTCGGGGACTATCCACAGATACGCAGTATTTT. This gives the protein CASSFRGLSTDTQYF.

This clonotype was observed many times. This chain joins TRBV2 and TRBJ2-3, with D unclear. Deletions cut 6 bases from V and 6 bases from J, with 16 bases between. Germline V gene lookup returns CDR1 SNHLY and CDR2 FYNNEI. The CDR3 totals 14 residues. The CDR3 sequence is CASRDPGLGDTQYF. CDR3 nucleotides: TGTGCCAGCAGGGATCCGGGTCTGGGGGATACGCAGTATTTT.

The chain links TRBV10-1 to TRBJ2-5; D may correspond to TRBD1 or TRBD2 (5 bases each). The CDR3 spans 14 residues. CDR1 WNHNN and CDR2 SYGVQD come from the germline V gene (reference sequence). The V end was cut by 3 bases, the J end by 5 bases, with 13 bases between. CDR3 sequence: CASSEGGRAETQYF. CDR3 nucleotide sequence: TGCGCCAGCAGTGAAGGAGGCAGGGCGGAGACCCAGTACTTC.

The V and J genes are TRBV20-1 and TRBJ2-7; no clear D gene. CDR1 and CDR2 from the germline V gene are DFQATT and SNEGSKA (reference sequence). The CDR3 is 12 residues long. V shed 4 bases and J shed 4 bases, with 11 bases lying between them. CDR3 coding DNA: TGCAGTGCTATTAGTGGATCGTACGAGCAGTACTTC. Protein: CSAISGSYEQYF.

This clonotype was detected ten times or more. The CDR3 reads CSARVGSASYEQYF. CDR3 coding DNA: TGCAGTGCTAGAGTTGGGAGTGCCTCCTACGAGCAGTACTTC. V usage is TRBV20-1 and J usage is TRBJ2-7; a weak D match, TRBD2 (5 bases). V dropped 1 base and J dropped 0 bases, with 10 bases sitting between them. The germline V gene encodes CDR1 DFQATT and CDR2 SNEGSKA (reference sequence). The CDR3 length is 14 residues.

The genes are TRBV15 and TRBJ2-7, with D unclear. V dropped 3 bases and J dropped 1 base, with 19 bases sitting between them. The CDR3 loop spans 17 amino acids. In germline, CDR1 is LNHNV, CDR2 YYDKDF (reference sequence). CDR3 in amino acids: CATSSRYQAAGSYEQYF. DNA for the CDR3: TGTGCCACCAGCAGCCGTTATCAGGCCGCTGGGTCCTACGAGCAGTACTTC.

Here the CDR3 reads CASSLVALSYEQYF. Written as DNA, the CDR3 is TGTGCCAGCAGCCTGGTTGCCCTCTCCTACGAGCAGTACTTC. The V call is TRBV7-2, the J call TRBJ2-7; D unclear. This CDR3 is built from 14 residues. V was cut by 5 bases and J by 0 bases, with 11 bases left in between. In germline, CDR1 is SGHTA, CDR2 FQGNSA.

The chain couples TRBV25-1 to TRBJ2-1; 7 positions match TRBD2. Germline V gene sequence: CDR1 MGHDK, CDR2 SYGVNS. J was trimmed by 6 bases and V by 2 bases; bases with no gene match: 13. The CDR3 totals 17 residues. CDR3 sequence: CASSERSEGGPFNEQFF. CDR3 bases: TGTGCCAGCAGTGAAAGGTCTGAGGGAGGGCCTTTCAATGAGCAGTTCTTC.

The gene calls are TRBV20-1 and TRBJ2-6; D is undetermined. CDR1 and CDR2 from the germline V gene are DFQATT and SNEGSKA (reference sequence). The V end was cut by 3 bases, the J end by 0 bases, with 6 bases between. This CDR3 comprises 14 residues. The CDR3 coding sequence is TGCAGTGCTAGGGAGAGCTCTGGGGCCAACGTCCTGACTTTC. It codes for CSARESSGANVLTF.

The J gene is TRBJ2-3, the V gene TRBV6-5; D uncertain. V was clipped by 3 bases and J by 5 bases, with 3 bases between them. The CDR3 spans 11 residues. CDR1 is MNHEY, CDR2 SVGAGI, per germline. The CDR3 nucleotides read TGTGCCAGCAGTTATAAAGATACGCAGTATTTT. This sequence encodes CASSYKDTQYF.

The rearrangement links TRBV29-1 to TRBJ2-1; TRBD2 might be the D (5 bases). This CDR3 is built from 14 residues. Trimming stripped 1 base from V and 3 bases from J, with 10 bases between. The germline CDR1 and CDR2 sequences are SQVTM and ANQGSEA. Here the CDR3 reads CSVEGRPNYNEQFF. The CDR3, as DNA: TGCAGCGTTGAAGGGAGGCCGAACTACAATGAGCAGTTCTTC.

V is TRBV20-1 and J is TRBJ1-6; D call uncertain. The germline V gene encodes CDR1 DFQATT and CDR2 SNEGSKA (reference sequence). This CDR3 is 13 amino acids long. Trimming removed 5 bases at V and 9 bases at J, with 14 bases between. The CDR3 DNA follows: TGCAGTGCTCGTCCCCAGGAATCTTCACCCCTCCACTTT. Protein: CSARPQESSPLHF.

V usage is TRBV7-2 and J usage is TRBJ1-1; maybe TRBD1 (6 bases). The germline gives CDR1 SGHTA, CDR2 FQGNSA. V was trimmed by 5 bases and J by 4 bases, leaving 11 bases between them. The CDR3 sequence is 13 residues long. The CDR3 nucleotides read TGTGCCAGCAGCGTCGGGGGCAGCACTGAAGCTTTCTTT. Amino acids: CASSVGGSTEAFF.

This clonotype has only a few counts. Here the CDR3 reads CASTDSGANVLTF. DNA of the CDR3: TGTGCCAGCACCGACTCTGGGGCCAACGTCCTGACTTTC. This sequence joins TRBV12-3 or TRBV12-4 and TRBJ2-6; D is unclear. V was cut by 7 bases and J by 0 bases, with 4 bases left in between. The CDR3 extends over 13 amino acids.